This TCR beta chain was profiled in a study of cytomegalovirus exposure and HLA in healthy donors. Amplification used 60 Vbeta primers and 13 Jbeta primers. Assay used: immunoSEQ multiplex PCR; TCRdb lists only in-frame clones, some missing. The specimen's table records around 100,000 clones. Between the trimmed V and J ends, which lost 2 bases and 6 bases, there was a span of 13 bases. The CDR3 extends over 14 amino acids. The V gene's germline CDR1 is SGHKS and CDR2 YYEKEE (reference sequence). The rearrangement uses TRBV5-5 and TRBJ2-3; perhaps TRBD1 as D (6 bases). This clonotype was obtained from a man younger than 45 in good health and CMV-seronegative. The sample taken for sequencing was PBMCs. CDR3 residues: CASSFDRRGDTQYF. The CDR3 DNA reads TGTGCCAGCAGCTTCGACAGGAGAGGGGATACGCAGTATTTT.